This T cell receptor beta chain is from a study of blood T cell repertoires in COVID-19. For the study at large: The United States, Italy and Spain provided the acute and convalescent COVID-19 samples.

This CDR3 has 13 amino acids. Trimming removed 3 bases at V and 3 bases at J, with 9 bases between. Germline CDR1 is SGHNT and CDR2 is YYREEE (reference sequence). Original data processing: Nucleated cell number was recorded as an estimate derived from reference gene primer amplification. Clones were sequenced by immunoSEQ multiplex PCR, and TCRdb holds only the in-frame ones, with some missing. For V, J and clone size, that table is used; D and trimming come from the DNA. The table has some 39,000 clones, more than 65% seen once. This chain uses TRBV5-4 with TRBJ1-2; maybe TRBD1 (5 bases). The sequence was obtained from a man aged 80 or over with acute or convalescent COVID-19. Material for sequencing was peripheral blood. The CDR3 region has the DNA TGTGCCAGCAGCTCCACGGGGGACTATGGCTACACCTTC. This translates into CASSSTGDYGYTF.